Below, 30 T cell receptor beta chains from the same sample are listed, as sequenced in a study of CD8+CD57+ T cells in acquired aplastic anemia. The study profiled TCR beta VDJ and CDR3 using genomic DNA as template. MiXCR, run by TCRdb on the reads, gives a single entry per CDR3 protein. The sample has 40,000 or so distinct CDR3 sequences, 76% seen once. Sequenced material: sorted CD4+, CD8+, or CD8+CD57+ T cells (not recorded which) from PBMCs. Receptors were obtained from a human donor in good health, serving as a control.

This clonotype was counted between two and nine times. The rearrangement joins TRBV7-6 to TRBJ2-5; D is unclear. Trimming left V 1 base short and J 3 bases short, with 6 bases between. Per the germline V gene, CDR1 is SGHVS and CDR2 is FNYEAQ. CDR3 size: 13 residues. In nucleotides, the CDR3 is TGTGCCAGCAGCTTAGGGGGTAAAGAGACCCAGTACTTC. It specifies CASSLGGKETQYF.

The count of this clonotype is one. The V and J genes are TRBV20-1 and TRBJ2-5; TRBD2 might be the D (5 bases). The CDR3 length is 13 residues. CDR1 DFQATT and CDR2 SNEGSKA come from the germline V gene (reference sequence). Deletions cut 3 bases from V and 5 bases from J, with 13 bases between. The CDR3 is CSASTPSSETQYF. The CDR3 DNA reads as TGCAGTGCTAGTACGCCTAGCAGCGAGACCCAGTACTTC.

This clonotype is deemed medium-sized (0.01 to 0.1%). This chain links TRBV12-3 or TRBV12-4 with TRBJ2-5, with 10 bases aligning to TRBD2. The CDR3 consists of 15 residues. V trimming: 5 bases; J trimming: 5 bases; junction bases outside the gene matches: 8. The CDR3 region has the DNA TGTGCCAGCAGTCCTTTAGCGGGGGGCCGGGAGACCCAGTACTTC. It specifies CASSPLAGGRETQYF.

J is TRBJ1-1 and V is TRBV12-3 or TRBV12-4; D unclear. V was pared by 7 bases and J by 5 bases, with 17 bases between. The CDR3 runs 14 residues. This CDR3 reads CASNRWVFGTEAFF. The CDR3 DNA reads TGTGCCAGCAATCGTTGGGTATTTGGTACTGAAGCTTTCTTT.

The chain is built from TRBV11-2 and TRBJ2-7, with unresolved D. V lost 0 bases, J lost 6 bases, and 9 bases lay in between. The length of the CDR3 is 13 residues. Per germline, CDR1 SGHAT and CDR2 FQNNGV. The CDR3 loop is CASSLDVLAEQYF. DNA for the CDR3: TGTGCCAGCAGCTTAGACGTCTTGGCCGAGCAGTACTTC.

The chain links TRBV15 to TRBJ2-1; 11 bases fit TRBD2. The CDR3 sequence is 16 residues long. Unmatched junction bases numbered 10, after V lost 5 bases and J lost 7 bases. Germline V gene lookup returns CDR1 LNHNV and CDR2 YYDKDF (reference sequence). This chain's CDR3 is CATSGFSGRAPNEQFF. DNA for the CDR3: TGTGCCACCAGCGGATTTAGCGGGAGGGCCCCAAATGAGCAGTTCTTC.

The CDR3 DNA sequence: TGCAGCGTTGAAGAAGGGGTCGCTGAAGCTTTCTTT. Protein: CSVEEGVAEAFF. V usage is TRBV29-1 and J usage is TRBJ1-1; tentative D call: TRBD1 (5 bases). Germline CDR1 SQVTM, CDR2 ANQGSEA. This CDR3 is built from 12 residues. With 0 bases removed from V and 6 bases from J, the gap between germline ends came to 8 bases.

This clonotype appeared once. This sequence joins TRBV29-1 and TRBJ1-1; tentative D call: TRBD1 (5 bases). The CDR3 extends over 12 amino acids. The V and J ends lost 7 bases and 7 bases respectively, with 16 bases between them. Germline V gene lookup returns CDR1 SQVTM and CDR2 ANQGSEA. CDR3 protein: CSAGESGGEAFF. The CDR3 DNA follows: TGCAGCGCCGGGGAATCCGGGGGTGAAGCTTTCTTT.

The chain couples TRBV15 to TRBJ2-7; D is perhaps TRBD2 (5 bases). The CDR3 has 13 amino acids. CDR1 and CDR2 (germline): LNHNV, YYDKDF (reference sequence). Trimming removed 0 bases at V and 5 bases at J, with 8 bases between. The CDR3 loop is CATSRDEGNEQYF. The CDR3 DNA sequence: TGTGCCACCAGCAGAGATGAGGGAAACGAGCAGTACTTC.

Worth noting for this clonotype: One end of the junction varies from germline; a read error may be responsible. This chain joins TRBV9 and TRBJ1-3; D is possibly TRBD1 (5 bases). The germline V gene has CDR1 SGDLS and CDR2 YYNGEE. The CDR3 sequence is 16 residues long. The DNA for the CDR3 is TGTGCCAGCAGCCGCTATGGGGCACTCTCTGGAAACACCATGTATTTT. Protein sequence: CASSRYGALSGNTMYF.

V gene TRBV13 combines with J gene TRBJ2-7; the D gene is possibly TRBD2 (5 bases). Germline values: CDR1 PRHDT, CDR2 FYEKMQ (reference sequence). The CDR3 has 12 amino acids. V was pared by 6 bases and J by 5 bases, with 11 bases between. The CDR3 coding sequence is TGTGCCAGCAGTTTGACTACACACGAGCAGTACTTC. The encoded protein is CASSLTTHEQYF.

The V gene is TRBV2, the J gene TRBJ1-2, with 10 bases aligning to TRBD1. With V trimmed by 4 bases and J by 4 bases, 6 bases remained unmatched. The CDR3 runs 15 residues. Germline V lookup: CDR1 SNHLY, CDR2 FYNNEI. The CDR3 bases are TGTGCCAGCAGTGTCGGACAGGGGGGAGTCTATGGCTACACCTTC. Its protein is CASSVGQGGVYGYTF.

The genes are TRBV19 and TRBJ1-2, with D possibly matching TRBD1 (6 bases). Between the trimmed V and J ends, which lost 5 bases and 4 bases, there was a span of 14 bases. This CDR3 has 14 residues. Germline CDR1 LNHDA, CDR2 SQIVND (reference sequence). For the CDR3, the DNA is TGTGCCAGTAGTCCCGGTGGGGGCAGCTATGGCTACACCTTC. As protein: CASSPGGGSYGYTF. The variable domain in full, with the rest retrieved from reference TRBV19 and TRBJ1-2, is DGGITQSPKYLFRKEGQNVTLSCEQNLNHDAMYWYRQDPGQGLRLIYYSQIVNDFQKGDIAEGYSVSREKKESFPLTVTSAQKNPTAFYLCASSPGGGSYGYTFGSGTRLTVV.

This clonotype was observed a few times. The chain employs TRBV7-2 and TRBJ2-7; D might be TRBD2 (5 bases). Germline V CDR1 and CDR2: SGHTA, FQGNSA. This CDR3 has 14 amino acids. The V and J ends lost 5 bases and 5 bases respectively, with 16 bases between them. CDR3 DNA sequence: TGTGCCAGCAGCCCACCACCTACTAGGAACGAGCAGTACTTC. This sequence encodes CASSPPPTRNEQYF.

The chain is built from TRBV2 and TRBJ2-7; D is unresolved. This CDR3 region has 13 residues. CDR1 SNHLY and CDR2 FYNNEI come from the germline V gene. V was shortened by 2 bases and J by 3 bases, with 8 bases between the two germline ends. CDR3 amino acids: CASSERRSYEQYV. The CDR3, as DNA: TGTGCCAGCAGTGAACGGCGCAGCTACGAGCAGTACGTC.

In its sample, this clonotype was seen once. The CDR3 loop is CASSYPTGEKTQYF. DNA for the CDR3: TGTGCCAGCAGTTACCCGACAGGCGAGAAGACCCAGTACTTC. V is TRBV6-2 or TRBV6-3 and J is TRBJ2-5, with TRBD1 as a possible D gene (6 bases). Trimming removed 2 bases at V and 6 bases at J, with 13 bases between. The germline CDR1 and CDR2 sequences are MNHEY and SVGEGT. The CDR3 runs to 14 residues.

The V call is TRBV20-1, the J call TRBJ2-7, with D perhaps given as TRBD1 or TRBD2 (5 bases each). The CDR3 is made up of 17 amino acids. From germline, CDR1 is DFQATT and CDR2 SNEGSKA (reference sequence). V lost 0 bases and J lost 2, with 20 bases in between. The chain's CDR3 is CSARDPSHGTEPYEQYF. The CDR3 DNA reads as TGCAGTGCTAGAGATCCCTCCCACGGGACGGAACCCTACGAGCAGTACTTC.

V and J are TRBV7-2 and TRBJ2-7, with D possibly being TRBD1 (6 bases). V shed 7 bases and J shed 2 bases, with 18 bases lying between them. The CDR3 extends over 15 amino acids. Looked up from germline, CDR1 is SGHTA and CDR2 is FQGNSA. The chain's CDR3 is CASTVTGLNAYEQYF. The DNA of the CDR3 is TGTGCCAGCACCGTGACAGGCCTAAATGCCTACGAGCAGTACTTC.

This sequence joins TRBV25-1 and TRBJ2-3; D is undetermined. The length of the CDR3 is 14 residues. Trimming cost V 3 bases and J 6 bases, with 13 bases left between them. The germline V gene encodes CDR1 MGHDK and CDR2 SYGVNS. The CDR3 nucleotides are TGTGCCAGCAGTGAGCGTCCACTTCGGGATACGCAGTATTTT. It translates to CASSERPLRDTQYF.

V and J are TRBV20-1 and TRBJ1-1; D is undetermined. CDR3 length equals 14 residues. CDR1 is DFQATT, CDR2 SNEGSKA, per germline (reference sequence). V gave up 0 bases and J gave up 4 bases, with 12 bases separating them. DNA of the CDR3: TGCAGTGCTAGAGAGCGGCAAGTGAGCACTGAAGCTTTCTTT. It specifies CSARERQVSTEAFF.

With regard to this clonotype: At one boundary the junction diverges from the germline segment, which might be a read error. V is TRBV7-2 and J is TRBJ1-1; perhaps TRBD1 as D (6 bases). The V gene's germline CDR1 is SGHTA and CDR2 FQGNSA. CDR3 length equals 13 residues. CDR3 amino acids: CASSLEGRGEAFF. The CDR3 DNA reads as TGCGCCAGCAGCTTAGAGGGCAGGGGTGAAGCTTTCTTT.

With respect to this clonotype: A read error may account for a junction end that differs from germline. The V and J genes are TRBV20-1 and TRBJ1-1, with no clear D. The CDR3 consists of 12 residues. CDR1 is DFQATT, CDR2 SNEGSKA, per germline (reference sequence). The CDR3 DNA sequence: TGCGGTGCCGAGGAGATGAACACTGAAGCTTTCTTT. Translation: CGAEEMNTEAFF.

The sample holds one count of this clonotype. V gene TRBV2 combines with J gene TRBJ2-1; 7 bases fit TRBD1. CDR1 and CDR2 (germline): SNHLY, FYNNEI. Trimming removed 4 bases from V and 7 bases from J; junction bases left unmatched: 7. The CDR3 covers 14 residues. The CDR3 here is CASSVTGVLNEQFF. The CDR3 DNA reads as TGTGCCAGCAGTGTCACAGGGGTTTTGAATGAGCAGTTCTTC.

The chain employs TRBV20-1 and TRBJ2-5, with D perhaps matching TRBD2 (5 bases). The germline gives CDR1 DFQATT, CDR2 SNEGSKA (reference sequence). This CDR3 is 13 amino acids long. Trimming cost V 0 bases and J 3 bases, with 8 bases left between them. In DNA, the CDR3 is TGCAGTGCTAGAGAGGAGGTAGAAGAGACCCAGTACTTC. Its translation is CSAREEVEETQYF.

The CDR3 region is CASSTTSGNQETQYF. In DNA form, the CDR3 reads TGTGCCAGCAGCACCACTAGCGGGAACCAAGAGACCCAGTACTTC. This sequence joins TRBV12-3 or TRBV12-4 and TRBJ2-5; TRBD2 agrees at 10 bases. This CDR3 region has 15 residues. J gave up 0 bases and V 6 bases, and 4 bases lay outside the gene matches.

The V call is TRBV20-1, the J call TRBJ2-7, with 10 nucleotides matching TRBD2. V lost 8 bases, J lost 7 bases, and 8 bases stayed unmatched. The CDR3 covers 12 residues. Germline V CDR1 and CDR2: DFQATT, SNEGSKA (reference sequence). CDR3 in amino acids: CSFIAGGEEQYF. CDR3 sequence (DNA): TGCAGTTTCATAGCGGGGGGTGAGGAGCAGTACTTC.

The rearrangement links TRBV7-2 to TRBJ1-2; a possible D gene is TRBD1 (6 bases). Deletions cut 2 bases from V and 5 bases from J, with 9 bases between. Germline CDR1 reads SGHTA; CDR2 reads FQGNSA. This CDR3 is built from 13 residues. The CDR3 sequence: CASSLNRAYGYTF. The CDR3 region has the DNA TGTGCCAGCAGCTTAAACAGGGCGTATGGCTACACCTTC.

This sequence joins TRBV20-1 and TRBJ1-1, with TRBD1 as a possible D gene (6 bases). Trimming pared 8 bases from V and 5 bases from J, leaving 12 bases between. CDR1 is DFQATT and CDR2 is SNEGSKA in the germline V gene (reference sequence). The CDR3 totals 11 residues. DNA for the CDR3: TGCAGTAACAGGGATGTGACTGAAGCTTTCTTT. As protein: CSNRDVTEAFF.

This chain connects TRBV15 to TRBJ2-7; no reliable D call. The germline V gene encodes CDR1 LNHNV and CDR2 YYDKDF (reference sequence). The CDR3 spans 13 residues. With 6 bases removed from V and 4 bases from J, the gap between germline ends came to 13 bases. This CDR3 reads CATSRDWTYEQYF. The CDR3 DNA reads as TGTGCCACCAGTAGGGATTGGACGTACGAGCAGTACTTC.

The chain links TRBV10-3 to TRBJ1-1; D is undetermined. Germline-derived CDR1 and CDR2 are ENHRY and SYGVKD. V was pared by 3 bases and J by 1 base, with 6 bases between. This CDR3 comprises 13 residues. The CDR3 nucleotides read TGTGCCATCAGTGACAGGACGAACACTGAAGCTTTCTTT. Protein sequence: CAISDRTNTEAFF.